The 3 T cell receptor beta chains presented below share a single source sample, sequenced in a study of human T cells and chemical hapten exposure. Time point defined: patch test 2, 6 weeks after DPC sensitization. Treatment specified: therapeutic diphenylcyclopropenone sensitization with weekly scalp DPC. TCRdb reanalysed the RACE reads using MiXCR and keeps one entry per CDR3 protein. The sample yields about 85,000 distinct CDR3 sequences, approximately 10% seen once. The material sequenced was whole blood, taken in connection with sensitization to the hapten diphenylcyclopropenone (DPC). The receptor set was obtained from a man in his late teens or twenties with alopecia areata. Some clones in this sample may be carry-over from other donors' samples.

In DNA form, the CDR3 reads TGTGCCAGCAGCCCTATGACCCCTGGGGACACTGAAGCTTTCTTT. Encoded protein: CASSPMTPGDTEAFF. V and J are TRBV9 and TRBJ1-1; D is unresolved. The CDR3 runs 15 residues. The V gene lost 4 bases and the J gene lost 3 bases, with 16 bases spanning the gap. Germline-derived CDR1 and CDR2 are SGDLS and YYNGEE.

This clonotype was seen only a few times. The chain recombines TRBV28 with TRBJ2-3; D is unclear. The CDR3 covers 11 residues. V shed 5 bases and J shed 10 bases, with 10 bases lying between them. Germline V gene sequence: CDR1 MDHEN, CDR2 SYDVKM. In DNA form, the CDR3 reads TGTGCCAGCAGTCCCACGGACGCGCAGTATTTT. The encoded protein is CASSPTDAQYF.

The V call is TRBV6-2 or TRBV6-3, the J call TRBJ2-3; the D is unclear. CDR3 length: 11 residues. In germline, CDR1 is MNHEY, CDR2 SVGEGT. V lost 6 bases and J 9 bases, leaving 10 bases between the germline ends. CDR3 protein: CASSHEITQYF. The CDR3 DNA follows: TGTGCCAGCAGCCATGAAATCACGCAGTATTTT.